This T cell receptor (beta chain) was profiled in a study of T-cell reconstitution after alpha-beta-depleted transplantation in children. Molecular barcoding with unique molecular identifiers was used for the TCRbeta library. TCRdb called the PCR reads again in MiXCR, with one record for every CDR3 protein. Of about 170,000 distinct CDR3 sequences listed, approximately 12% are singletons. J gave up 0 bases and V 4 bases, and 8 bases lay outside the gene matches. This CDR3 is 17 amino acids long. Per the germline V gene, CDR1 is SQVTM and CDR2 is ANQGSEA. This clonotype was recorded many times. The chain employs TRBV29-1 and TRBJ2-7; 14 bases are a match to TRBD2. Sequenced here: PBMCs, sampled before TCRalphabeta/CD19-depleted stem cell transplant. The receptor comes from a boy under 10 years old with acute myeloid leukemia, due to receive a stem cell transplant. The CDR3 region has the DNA TGCAGCGTTGCGGGACTAGCGGGAGAGGTCTTCTCCTACGAGCAGTACTTC. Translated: CSVAGLAGEVFSYEQYF.